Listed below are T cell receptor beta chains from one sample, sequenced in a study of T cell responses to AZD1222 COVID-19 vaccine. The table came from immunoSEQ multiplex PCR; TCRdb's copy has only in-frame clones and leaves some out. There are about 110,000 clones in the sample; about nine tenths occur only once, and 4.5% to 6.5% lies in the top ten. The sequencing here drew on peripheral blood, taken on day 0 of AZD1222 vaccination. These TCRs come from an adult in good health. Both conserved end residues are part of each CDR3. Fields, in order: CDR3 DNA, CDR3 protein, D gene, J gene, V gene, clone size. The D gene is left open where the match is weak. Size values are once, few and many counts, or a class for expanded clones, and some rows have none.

DNA: TGTGCCAGCAGCCCTGACGGGGGGGGCTCTGGAAACACCATATATTTT; CDR3: CASSPDGGGSGNTIYF; D: .; J: TRBJ1-3; V: TRBV6-2/TRBV6-3; size: .
DNA: TGTGCCAGCACATCGGACTGGACAGCCGAGAACACTGAAGCTTTCTTT; CDR3: CASTSDWTAENTEAFF; D: .; J: TRBJ1-1; V: TRBV28; size: .
DNA: TGTGCCAGTAGTTACGGACCCAATGAAAAACTGTTTTTT; CDR3: CASSYGPNEKLFF; D: .; J: TRBJ1-4; V: TRBV19; size: .
DNA: TGTGCCAGCTCAGTCGAAGGCCAATCTAATGAAAAACTGTTTTTT; CDR3: CASSVEGQSNEKLFF; D: .; J: TRBJ1-4; V: TRBV18; size: .
DNA: TGTGCCAGCAGTTTTTTGAGGGATCAGCCCCAGCATTTT; CDR3: CASSFLRDQPQHF; D: .; J: TRBJ1-5; V: TRBV6-5; size: .
DNA: TGTGCCAGCAACCTACCTGGAGGAGGTTTCCAAGCTTTCTTT; CDR3: CASNLPGGGFQAFF; D: .; J: TRBJ1-1; V: TRBV6-6; size: .
DNA: TGTGCCAGCAGCGTAGCTATAAGCAATCAGCCCCAGCATTTT; CDR3: CASSVAISNQPQHF; D: .; J: TRBJ1-5; V: TRBV9; size: .
DNA: TGTGCCATCAGTGGACTGAGCACTGAAGCTTTCTTT; CDR3: CAISGLSTEAFF; D: .; J: TRBJ1-1; V: TRBV10-3; size: .
DNA: TGTGCCAGTTCAGGGGGCGCCGGTTGGAATGAGCAGTTCTTC; CDR3: CASSGGAGWNEQFF; D: TRBD1; J: TRBJ2-1; V: TRBV27; size: .
DNA: TGTGCCAGCAGCTTAGTAGCTGAAGAGACCCAGTACTTC; CDR3: CASSLVAEETQYF; D: .; J: TRBJ2-5; V: TRBV7-9; size: .
DNA: TGCGCCAGCAGCCAAGAAACAGGCCTTGAGCAGTTCTTC; CDR3: CASSQETGLEQFF; D: .; J: TRBJ2-1; V: TRBV4-3; size: .
DNA: TGTGCCAGCAGCTGGGAGGCCACGCAGTATTTT; CDR3: CASSWEATQYF; D: .; J: TRBJ2-3; V: TRBV5-4; size: .
DNA: TGTGCCAGCAGTCCTAGACCGTACAATGAGCAGTTCTTC; CDR3: CASSPRPYNEQFF; D: .; J: TRBJ2-1; V: TRBV27; size: .
DNA: TGTGCTAGCAGCGCCTACGGGCCTAGCGCGACCCCCAATGAGCAGTTCTTC; CDR3: CASSAYGPSATPNEQFF; D: .; J: TRBJ2-1; V: TRBV7-7; size: .
DNA: TGTGCCAGCAGCCAAGAAGGGAACACTGAAGCTTTCTTT; CDR3: CASSQEGNTEAFF; D: .; J: TRBJ1-1; V: TRBV3-1/TRBV3-2; size: .
DNA: TGTGCCAGCAGCCAAGAAGGCGGGTGGGGCAGGGGAGATTCACCCCTCCACTTT; CDR3: CASSQEGGWGRGDSPLHF; D: .; J: TRBJ1-6; V: TRBV4-2; size: .
DNA: TGTGCCAGCAGCCAAGGGGTGGGGGGTTTTGGAAACACCATATATTTT; CDR3: CASSQGVGGFGNTIYF; D: .; J: TRBJ1-3; V: TRBV4-2; size: .
DNA: TGTGCCAGCTGGTCCCTGGGACTAGGGAACTACGAGCAGTACTTC; CDR3: CASWSLGLGNYEQYF; D: TRBD2; J: TRBJ2-7; V: TRBV6-5; size: .
DNA: TGTGCCAGCAGTTATTCGCCGGGACAAATGGTAATGTACTTC; CDR3: CASSYSPGQMVMYF; D: .; J: TRBJ2-7; V: TRBV6-5; size: .
DNA: TGCGCCAGCAGCCAAGACAGGTTATCTGGAAACACCATATATTTT; CDR3: CASSQDRLSGNTIYF; D: .; J: TRBJ1-3; V: TRBV4-3; size: few
DNA: TGTGCCAGCAGTTCGGGCGCCCACGAGCAGTTCTTC; CDR3: CASSSGAHEQFF; D: .; J: TRBJ2-1; V: TRBV12-3/TRBV12-4; size: once
DNA: TGTGCCAGCAGCTTGGAGGCGGGAGTATTATTCAATGAGCAGTTCTTC; CDR3: CASSLEAGVLFNEQFF; D: TRBD2; J: TRBJ2-1; V: TRBV5-4; size: .
DNA: TGTGCCTGGCAGGGAGCGAACACTGAAGCTTTCTTT; CDR3: CAWQGANTEAFF; D: .; J: TRBJ1-1; V: TRBV30; size: .